Presented here are 13 T cell receptor beta chains from one specimen sequenced in a study of siplizumab effects on memory and regulatory T cells. Using immunoSEQ multiplex PCR, the repertoire was profiled, and TCRdb retains in-frame clones only, with some absent. The sample lists about 110,000 clones, approximately 92% occurring once. The specimen sequenced was CD4+ T cells sorted from blood. The receptors were sampled from a human donor in good health.

The chain uses TRBV4-1 and TRBJ2-5; TRBD2 is a possible D gene (5 bases). Per the germline V gene, CDR1 is MGHRA and CDR2 is YSYEKL. This CDR3 is built from 15 residues. V gave up 1 base and J gave up 5 bases, with 14 bases separating them. CDR3 DNA sequence: TGCGCCAGCAGCCAAGTCGTCCGGCAGCGGGAGACCCAGTACTTC. Amino acid sequence: CASSQVVRQRETQYF.

The V call is TRBV7-2, the J call TRBJ2-5, with 8 bases identical to TRBD1. Trimming at V came to 5 bases and at J to 2 bases, leaving 1 base not matched to a gene. The CDR3 is 13 residues long. The germline V gene encodes CDR1 SGHTA and CDR2 FQGNSA. The CDR3 region is CASSRDRQETQYF. The CDR3 DNA reads TGTGCCAGCAGCCGGGACAGGCAAGAGACCCAGTACTTC.

The gene calls are TRBV18 and TRBJ2-1; possibly TRBD1 or TRBD2 for D (5 bases each). Trimming removed 5 bases at V and 0 bases at J, with 11 bases between. This CDR3 has 15 residues. Per the germline V gene, CDR1 is KGHSH and CDR2 is LQKENI. The CDR3 coding sequence is TGTGCCAGCTCATGGGGACGGGGCTCCTACAATGAGCAGTTCTTC. This codes for CASSWGRGSYNEQFF.

This sequence joins TRBV7-9 and TRBJ2-5; D is unclear. This CDR3 comprises 15 residues. V lost 0 bases and J 2 bases, leaving 10 bases between the germline ends. Germline loops: CDR1 SEHNR, CDR2 FQNEAQ (reference sequence). CDR3 sequence (DNA): TGTGCCAGCAGCTTAGCGGGCAGACCTCAAGAGACCCAGTACTTC. Amino acid sequence: CASSLAGRPQETQYF.

CDR3 protein: CASSPGTGGGHEQFF. The DNA for the CDR3 is TGTGCCAGCAGCCCCGGGACAGGGGGCGGGCATGAGCAGTTCTTC. This chain connects TRBV11-3 to TRBJ2-1; 12 bases are a match to TRBD1. Losses at the gene ends were 5 bases for V and 8 bases for J; bases not matched to a gene: 7. Germline V gene data show CDR1 as SGHNT and CDR2 as YENEEA. The CDR3 consists of 15 residues.

The V gene is TRBV9, the J gene TRBJ2-2; possibly TRBD1 or TRBD2 for D (6 bases each). The CDR3 is made up of 17 amino acids. Trimming cost V 2 bases and J 1 base, with 15 bases left between them. Germline CDR1 SGDLS, CDR2 YYNGEE. CDR3 DNA sequence: TGTGCCAGCAGCGTGGCGTGGGGGGCCTTGAACACCGGGGAGCTGTTTTTT. It encodes CASSVAWGALNTGELFF.

The chain joins TRBV19 to TRBJ2-7; TRBD2 agrees at 13 bases. Germline trimming cut 6 bases from V and 0 bases from J; bases unmatched to any gene: 2. The length of the CDR3 is 15 residues. The germline V gene encodes CDR1 LNHDA and CDR2 SQIVND (reference sequence). The CDR3 nucleotides are TGTGCCAGTAGAAGGACTAGCGGGAGCTCCTACGAGCAGTACTTC. This sequence encodes CASRRTSGSSYEQYF.

J is TRBJ1-3 and V is TRBV27; weak D call: TRBD1 (6 bases). CDR1 and CDR2 from the germline V gene are MNHEY and SMNVEV (reference sequence). The CDR3 spans 14 residues. Trimming removed 6 bases at V and 4 bases at J, with 13 bases between. In DNA, the CDR3 is TGTGCCAGCAGGCAACAGGGTCTGGGAAACACCATATATTTT. As protein: CASRQQGLGNTIYF.

The V call is TRBV5-1, the J call TRBJ1-2, with 9 positions matching TRBD1. The germline V gene has CDR1 SGHRS and CDR2 YFSETQ. The CDR3 has 17 amino acids. V was pared by 4 bases and J by 0 bases, with 10 bases of the junction left unmatched. In DNA form, the CDR3 reads TGCGCCAGCAGCCTGGGGGACAGGGATCTCCCTAACTATGGCTACACCTTC. Encoded protein: CASSLGDRDLPNYGYTF.

The rearrangement uses TRBV5-6 and TRBJ2-3; either TRBD1 or TRBD2 may supply D (5 bases each). CDR3 length equals 15 residues. V lost 5 bases and J 5 bases, leaving 18 bases between the germline ends. Germline V gives CDR1 SGHDT, CDR2 YYEEEE. The CDR3 coding sequence is TGTGCCAGCAGGCTCCCCTGGGGCGCGGGAGATACGCAGTATTTT. It yields the protein CASRLPWGAGDTQYF. Complete variable domain (other parts from reference TRBV5-6 and TRBJ2-3): DAGVTQSPTHLIKTRGQQVTLRCSPKSGHDTVSWYQQALGQGPQFIFQYYEEEERQRGNFPDRFSGHQFPNYSSELNVNALLLGDSALYLCASRLPWGAGDTQYFGPGTRLTVL.

The chain uses TRBV27 and TRBJ1-1; 8 nucleotides align to TRBD1. Germline V gene data show CDR1 as MNHEY and CDR2 as SMNVEV (reference sequence). Trimming removed 6 bases from V and 10 bases from J; junction bases left unmatched: 13. This CDR3 region has 14 residues. The CDR3 sequence is CASSPESGGGVAFF. For the CDR3, the DNA is TGTGCCAGCAGCCCAGAATCAGGGGGCGGAGTAGCTTTCTTT.

The rearrangement uses TRBV5-6 and TRBJ2-1; D is undetermined. Trimming took 0 bases from V and 0 from J, leaving 7 bases between them. The CDR3 spans 15 residues. CDR1 SGHDT and CDR2 YYEEEE come from the germline V gene. The CDR3 sequence: CASSLVRNSYNEQFF. The DNA for the CDR3 is TGTGCCAGCAGCTTGGTCCGGAACTCCTACAATGAGCAGTTCTTC.

This chain links TRBV5-4 with TRBJ2-7; D gene uncertain. V lost 1 base to trimming and J lost 6 bases, with 14 bases between them. The CDR3 runs to 14 residues. The germline V gene encodes CDR1 SGHNT and CDR2 YYREEE (reference sequence). CDR3 amino acids: CASSLLGSTGEQYF. In nucleotides, the CDR3 is TGTGCCAGCAGCTTGTTGGGGTCTACGGGCGAGCAGTACTTC.